This T cell receptor beta chain originates from a study of radiation and T cells in renal cell carcinoma. As regards this clone: Its antigen is not known.

The study, taken as a whole, reports: From baseline, blood top tumor clonotypes peaked at 2 weeks post-radiation.

Here immunoSEQ multiplex PCR was the method, and the copy in TCRdb shows in-frame clones only, minus some. The table records about 74,000 clones, roughly 87% of them present only once. Time point indicated: blood 4 weeks post-SBRT, at nephrectomy. This sample's treatment: 15 Gy SBRT to primary tumor, nephrectomy 4 weeks later. Nephrectomy followed 15 Gy stereotactic body radiation by 4 weeks. The tumor was a clear cell renal cell carcinoma. The material sequenced was blood, taken from a patient whose treatment included radiotherapy and nephrectomy. The TCR comes from a woman aged 70-85 years with renal cell carcinoma.

CDR3 region: CASSLGRAVKKTDNPMNTEAFF. The CDR3 DNA follows: TGCGCCAGCAGCTTGGGGAGGGCAGTAAAGAAAACCGACAATCCAATGAACACTGAAGCTTTCTTT. The chain employs TRBV5-1 and TRBJ1-1, with D uncertain. There are 22 residues in the CDR3. V lost 0 bases to trimming and J lost 0 bases, with 30 bases between them. Germline V gives CDR1 SGHRS, CDR2 YFSETQ.